These 22 T cell receptor beta chains were sequenced from one sample in a study of a mutant IDH1 vaccine in newly diagnosed glioma. Indicated time point: week 35, safety follow-up. Alongside topical imiquimod, each dose of vaccine comprised 300 ug of mutant IDH1 20-mer peptide. The antigens these receptors bind are not known. The table came from immunoSEQ multiplex PCR; TCRdb's copy has only in-frame clones and leaves some out. The sample records about 48,000 clones, 65% to 85% being singletons. Sequences were derived from PBMCs, sampled from a glioma patient whose treatment included an IDH1 peptide vaccine. Source of these receptors: a man aged 40-49 years with glioma.

Only a few counts were recorded for this clone. V is TRBV6-6 and J is TRBJ1-4; D remains unclear. CDR3 length: 13 amino acids. V lost 5 bases to trimming and J lost 6 bases, with 10 bases between them. CDR1 is MNHNY, CDR2 SVGAGI, per germline (reference sequence). The CDR3 reads CASSGLGDEKLFF. CDR3 bases: TGTGCCAGCAGTGGCCTCGGGGATGAAAAACTGTTTTTT.

This clone was counted only a few times. The rearrangement uses TRBV10-1 and TRBJ2-1, with D possibly being TRBD2 (5 bases). V was cut by 5 bases and J by 1 base, with 9 bases left in between. Germline CDR1 is WNHNN and CDR2 is SYGVQD (reference sequence). The CDR3 is made up of 14 amino acids. CDR3 loop: CASSRTGSYNEQFF. Here the CDR3 DNA reads TGCGCCAGCAGTAGGACTGGATCCTACAATGAGCAGTTCTTC.

The chain uses TRBV5-1 and TRBJ1-3, with unresolved D. Per germline, CDR1 SGHRS and CDR2 YFSETQ. This CDR3 has 15 residues. The germline V and J ends were trimmed by 4 bases and 0 bases, with 11 bases remaining between them. The CDR3 DNA is TGCGCCAGCAGCCCCGCAGGAGGCTCTGGAAACACCATATATTTT. This gives the protein CASSPAGGSGNTIYF. Supplemented by reference TRBV5-1 and TRBJ1-3, the full variable domain reads KAGVTQTPRYLIKTRGQQVTLSCSPISGHRSVSWYQQTPGQGLQFLFEYFSETQRNKGNFPGRFSGRQFSNSRSEMNVSTLELGDSALYLCASSPAGGSGNTIYFGEGSWLTVV.

V gene TRBV13 combines with J gene TRBJ1-3, with D unresolved. V lost 5 bases, J lost 1 base, and 21 bases lay in between. The CDR3 is made up of 18 amino acids. CDR1 and CDR2 from the germline V gene are PRHDT and FYEKMQ (reference sequence). CDR3 sequence: CASSPPLIGIRSGNTIYF. CDR3 nucleotides: TGTGCCAGCAGCCCGCCTCTTATCGGGATACGGTCTGGAAACACCATATATTTT.

This clone was picked up a small number of times. V and J are TRBV19 and TRBJ2-1; 8 bases agree with TRBD2. V lost 5 bases to trimming and J lost 9 bases; unmatched junction nucleotides: 9. The CDR3 runs 14 residues. Germline-derived CDR1 and CDR2 are LNHDA and SQIVND (reference sequence). The CDR3: CASSPRYGGGEQFF. For the CDR3, the DNA is TGTGCCAGTAGTCCACGCTACGGGGGGGGTGAGCAGTTCTTC.

This clone was counted a single time. This chain uses TRBV5-1 with TRBJ2-2; D not certain. The germline V gene encodes CDR1 SGHRS and CDR2 YFSETQ. The V end was cut by 5 bases, the J end by 4 bases, with 12 bases between. There are 14 residues in the CDR3. Here the CDR3 DNA reads TGCGCCAGCAGTGGTTCGCAAATCACCGGGGAGCTGTTTTTT. This encodes CASSGSQITGELFF.

The chain employs TRBV4-2 and TRBJ1-2, with D maybe TRBD1 (5 bases). V shed 1 base and J shed 5 bases, with 11 bases lying between them. Germline V gives CDR1 LGHNA, CDR2 YNFKEQ. The CDR3 contains 14 residues. CDR3 in amino acids: CASSQATESYGYTF. CDR3 bases: TGTGCCAGCAGCCAAGCGACAGAAAGTTATGGCTACACCTTC.

This clone was observed a handful of times. J is TRBJ1-1 and V is TRBV6-1; D possibly corresponds to TRBD1 (5 bases). The CDR3 is 17 amino acids. Per the germline V gene, CDR1 is MNHNS and CDR2 is SASEGT. V was trimmed by 2 bases and J by 4 bases, leaving 20 bases between them. The CDR3 reads CASSERTGPTVRTEAFF. CDR3 sequence (DNA): TGTGCCAGCAGTGAACGAACGGGACCTACGGTGCGCACTGAAGCTTTCTTT.

The chain couples TRBV5-6 to TRBJ2-7; D possibly corresponds to TRBD2 (5 bases). The length of the CDR3 is 11 residues. Germline V gives CDR1 SGHDT, CDR2 YYEEEE. The ends were cut back, 5 bases at V and 13 bases at J, with 16 bases in the middle. CDR3 residues: CASSRFGESYF. CDR3 coding DNA: TGTGCCAGCAGTAGGTTCGGGGAGAGTTACTTC.

The CDR3 nucleotides read TGTGCCAGCAGCTTGAACAGGGGGCTTAGTAGCAATCAGCCCCAGCATTTT. Its translation: CASSLNRGLSSNQPQHF. The chain links TRBV5-8 to TRBJ1-5; 9 nucleotides match TRBD1. The CDR3 length is 17 residues. The ends lost 1 base at V and 0 bases at J; junction bases unmatched: 5. CDR1 and CDR2 from the germline V gene are SGHTS and YDEGEE.

This clone was observed once. This rearrangement joins TRBV7-9 to TRBJ1-4, with 7 bases fitting TRBD1. The ends lost 4 bases at V and 7 bases at J; junction bases unmatched: 9. CDR3 length: 15 residues. The germline gives CDR1 SEHNR, CDR2 FQNEAQ (reference sequence). The DNA for the CDR3 is TGTGCCAGCAGCTCAGAGGGGGCGATGGTTGAAAAACTGTTTTTT. Its translation is CASSSEGAMVEKLFF.

Only a few counts were recorded for this clone. The CDR3 is CASSPRDRGYEQYF. The CDR3 nucleotides are TGTGCCAGCAGCCCGAGGGACAGGGGCTACGAGCAGTACTTC. The chain employs TRBV5-8 and TRBJ2-7; 10 bases map to TRBD1. With 4 bases clipped from V and 3 bases from J, the junction kept 4 bases outside the gene matches. The CDR3 contains 14 residues. Looked up from germline, CDR1 is SGHTS and CDR2 is YDEGEE.

This chain joins TRBV5-6 and TRBJ1-6, with D hard to call. From germline, CDR1 is SGHDT and CDR2 YYEEEE. The CDR3 spans 12 residues. Trimming cost V 4 bases and J 11 bases, with 10 bases left between them. CDR3 sequence (DNA): TGTGCCAGCAGCCCCGGTGTGGCACCCCTCCACTTT. This encodes CASSPGVAPLHF.

The V gene is TRBV4-1, the J gene TRBJ2-2; TRBD2 matches at 8 bases. Trimming cost V 3 bases and J 5 bases; bases outside gene matches: 17. Per the germline V gene, CDR1 is MGHRA and CDR2 is YSYEKL. This CDR3 spans 19 amino acids. The CDR3 loop is CASSQAVGAGGRKTGELFF. CDR3 sequence (DNA): TGCGCCAGCAGCCAGGCCGTGGGCGCGGGGGGCCGAAAAACCGGGGAGCTGTTTTTT.

The chain recombines TRBV5-1 with TRBJ2-1; 11 bases map to TRBD2. CDR1 SGHRS and CDR2 YFSETQ come from the germline V gene. The CDR3 consists of 14 residues. V lost 6 bases and J lost 10; bases outside the gene matches: 9. The CDR3 is CASTRLAGSGEQFF. As DNA, the CDR3 is TGCGCCAGCACCAGACTAGCGGGGAGTGGGGAGCAGTTCTTC.

The chain links TRBV4-1 to TRBJ2-1; maybe TRBD1 (5 bases). The CDR3 extends over 13 amino acids. The V gene lost 4 bases and the J gene lost 15 bases, with 19 bases spanning the gap. CDR1 and CDR2 (germline): MGHRA, YSYEKL. The CDR3 sequence: CASSPLDREKMFF. As DNA, the CDR3 is TGCGCCAGCAGCCCCCTAGACAGAGAGAAAATGTTCTTC.

CDR3 nucleotide sequence: TGTGCCATCAGTGAGGGTAACTATGGCTACACCTTC. It yields the protein CAISEGNYGYTF. The genes are TRBV10-3 and TRBJ1-2; D call uncertain. Germline V gives CDR1 ENHRY, CDR2 SYGVKD. Trimming took off 2 bases at V and 1 base at J, with 2 bases between the two ends. The CDR3 is 12 residues long.

The chain combines TRBV7-8 with TRBJ2-7; 7 nucleotides align to TRBD1. Germline values: CDR1 SGHVS, CDR2 FQNEAQ. The CDR3 sequence is 14 residues long. V shed 5 bases, J shed 2 bases, and the junction held 6 bases outside the gene matches. CDR3 sequence reads: CASSKSGQTYEQYF. The CDR3 coding sequence is TGTGCCAGCAGCAAATCGGGACAGACCTACGAGCAGTACTTC.

The chain uses TRBV5-5 and TRBJ2-5; D remains unclear. Per germline, CDR1 SGHKS and CDR2 YYEKEE (reference sequence). This CDR3 is 14 amino acids long. Trimming left V 4 bases short and J 0 bases short, with 10 bases between. The CDR3 here is CASSGVYYQETQYF. The CDR3 coding sequence is TGTGCCAGCAGCGGTGTGTATTACCAAGAGACCCAGTACTTC.

This rearrangement joins TRBV2 to TRBJ2-7, with D unresolved. This CDR3 comprises 12 residues. CDR1 and CDR2 from the germline V gene are SNHLY and FYNNEI. V gave up 6 bases and J gave up 4 bases, with 10 bases separating them. CDR3 sequence reads: CASRGSSYEQYF. DNA of the CDR3: TGTGCCAGCAGGGGTTCGAGTTACGAGCAGTACTTC.

The rearrangement links TRBV7-2 to TRBJ2-3; weak D call: TRBD2 (6 bases). Germline CDR1 reads SGHTA; CDR2 reads FQGNSA. The germline V and J ends were trimmed by 1 base and 9 bases, with 11 bases remaining between them. This CDR3 is 13 amino acids long. The CDR3 here is CASSLVEGSTQYF. CDR3 bases: TGTGCCAGCAGCTTAGTGGAGGGGTCGACGCAGTATTTT.

This clone was observed a handful of times. The rearrangement uses TRBV5-1 and TRBJ1-2; D is possibly TRBD1 (6 bases). Germline V gene lookup returns CDR1 SGHRS and CDR2 YFSETQ. The CDR3 contains 15 residues. V lost 3 bases and J lost 6, with 18 bases in between. The CDR3 here is CASSSWGDRRDGYTF. The CDR3 nucleotides are TGCGCCAGCAGCTCCTGGGGAGACAGGAGGGATGGCTACACCTTC.